The entry that follows covers one T cell receptor beta chain sequence. Its antigen is as yet unknown. Every TCR beta cDNA library bore unique molecular identifiers. TCRdb passed the PCR reads through MiXCR, listing each CDR3 protein once. The table includes 750,000 to 900,000 distinct CDR3 sequences, roughly 46% detected once. These data come from a study of post-analysis software for immune sequencing data. Whole-study findings and limits: Comparison with controls showed significantly lower normalized Chao1 diversity in multiple sclerosis patients. TRBV segments more frequent in patients than in controls numbered a few and included TRBV5-6, TRBV5-1 and TRBV20-1. With F measure, samples from one preparation batch clustered together strongly.

Germline loops: CDR1 LGHDT, CDR2 YNNKEL (reference sequence). The CDR3 length is 15 residues. Trimming removed 1 base from V and 9 bases from J, with 16 bases in between. Sequencing input: blood. The chain combines TRBV3-1 with TRBJ2-1; D is unresolved. This receptor was taken from a girl aged 5-17 years with multiple sclerosis. CDR3 bases: TGTGCCAGCAGCCAAGGAGACTCCCGATGGGGTGAGCAGTTCTTC. The encoded protein is CASSQGDSRWGEQFF.